This T cell receptor (beta chain) stems from a study of response to subunit inactivated influenza vaccine. This clonotype was detected only a few times. TCRdb re-analysed the RT-PCR reads in MiXCR, keeping a single row per CDR3 protein. The table shows hundreds of thousands of distinct CDR3 sequences, with about 14% occurring only once. Trimming took 2 bases from V and 1 from J, leaving 9 bases between them. The CDR3 length is 14 residues. Germline CDR1 is MNHEY and CDR2 is SVGEGT. The chain combines TRBV6-2 or TRBV6-3 with TRBJ2-7, with a possible D match to TRBD1 (6 bases). The source is a man aged 45-65 years who received an inactivated influenza vaccine. Sequencing used PBMCs from blood, obtained less than 15 days before vaccination. CDR3 amino acids: CASSYRDTSYEQYF. The CDR3, as DNA: TGTGCCAGCAGTTACCGGGACACATCCTACGAGCAGTACTTC.